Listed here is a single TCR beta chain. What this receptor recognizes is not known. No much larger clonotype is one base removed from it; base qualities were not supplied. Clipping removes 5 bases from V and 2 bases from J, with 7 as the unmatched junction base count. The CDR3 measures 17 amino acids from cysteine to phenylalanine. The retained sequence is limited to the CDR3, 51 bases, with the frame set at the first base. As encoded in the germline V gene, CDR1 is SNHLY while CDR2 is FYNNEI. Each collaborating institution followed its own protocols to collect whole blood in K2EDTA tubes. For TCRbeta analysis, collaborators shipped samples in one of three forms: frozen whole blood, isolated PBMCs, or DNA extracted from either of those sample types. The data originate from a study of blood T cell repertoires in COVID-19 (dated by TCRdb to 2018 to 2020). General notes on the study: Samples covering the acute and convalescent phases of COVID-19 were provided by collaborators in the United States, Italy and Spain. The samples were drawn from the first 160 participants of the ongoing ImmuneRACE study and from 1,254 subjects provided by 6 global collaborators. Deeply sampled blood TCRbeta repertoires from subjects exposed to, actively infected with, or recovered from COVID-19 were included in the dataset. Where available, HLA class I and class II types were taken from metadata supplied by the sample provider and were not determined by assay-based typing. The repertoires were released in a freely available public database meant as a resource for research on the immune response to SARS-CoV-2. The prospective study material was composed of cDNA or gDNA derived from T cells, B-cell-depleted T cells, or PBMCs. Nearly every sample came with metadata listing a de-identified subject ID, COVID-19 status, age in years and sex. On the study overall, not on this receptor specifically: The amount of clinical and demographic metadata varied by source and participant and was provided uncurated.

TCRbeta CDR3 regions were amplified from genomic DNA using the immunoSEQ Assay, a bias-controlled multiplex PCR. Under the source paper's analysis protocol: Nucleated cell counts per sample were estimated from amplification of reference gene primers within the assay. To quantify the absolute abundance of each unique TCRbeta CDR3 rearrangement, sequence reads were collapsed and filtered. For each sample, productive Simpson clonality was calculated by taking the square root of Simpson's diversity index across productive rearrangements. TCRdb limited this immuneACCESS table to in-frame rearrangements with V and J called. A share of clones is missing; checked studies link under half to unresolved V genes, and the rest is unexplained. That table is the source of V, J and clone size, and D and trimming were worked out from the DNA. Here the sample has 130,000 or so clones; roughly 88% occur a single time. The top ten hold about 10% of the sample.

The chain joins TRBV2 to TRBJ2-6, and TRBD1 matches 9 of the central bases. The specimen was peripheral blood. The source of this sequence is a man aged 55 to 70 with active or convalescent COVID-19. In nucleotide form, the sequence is TGTGCCAGCAGTCCCGGGACAGGGATCCCTGGGGCCAACGTCCTGACTTTC. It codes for CASSPGTGIPGANVLTF.